This TCR beta chain was sequenced during a study of radiotherapy plus CTLA-4 blockade in lung cancer. Study at large: Among enrolled patients, 15% to 20% responded and 31% achieved disease control. Findings and caveats of the study: Among blood TCR repertoires after radiotherapy plus ipilimumab, tumor-derived clones expanded.

The data were produced by immunoSEQ multiplex PCR, yet TCRdb's version contains in-frame clones alone and is incomplete. Here the sample spans around 38,000 clones, 86% being singletons. As for this clone: Its target is unknown.

Ipilimumab CTLA-4 blockade and focal radiation were given to patients with chemo-refractory metastatic non-small-cell lung cancer. The V gene lost 1 base and the J gene lost 0 bases, with 7 bases spanning the gap. The V gene's germline CDR1 is LGHNA and CDR2 YNFKEQ. The CDR3 totals 15 residues. Sequencing was performed on peripheral blood, taken from a patient treated with radiotherapy plus ipilimumab. The sequence was collected from a human donor with non-small cell lung cancer whose response to radiotherapy plus ipilimumab could not be evaluated. The chain carries TRBV4-2 and TRBJ1-3; no clear D. The CDR3 reads CASSQARYSGNTIYF. CDR3 bases: TGTGCCAGCAGCCAAGCACGGTACTCTGGAAACACCATATATTTT.